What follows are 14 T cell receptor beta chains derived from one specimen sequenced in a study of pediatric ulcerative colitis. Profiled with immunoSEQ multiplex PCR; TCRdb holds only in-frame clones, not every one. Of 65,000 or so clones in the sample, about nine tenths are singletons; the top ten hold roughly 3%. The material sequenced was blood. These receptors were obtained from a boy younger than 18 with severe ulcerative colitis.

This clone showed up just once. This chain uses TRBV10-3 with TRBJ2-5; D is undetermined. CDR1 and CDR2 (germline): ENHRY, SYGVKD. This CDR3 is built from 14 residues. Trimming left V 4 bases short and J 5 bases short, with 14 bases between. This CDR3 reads CAISGGPTPETQYF. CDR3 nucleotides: TGTGCCATCAGTGGTGGCCCCACCCCGGAGACCCAGTACTTC.

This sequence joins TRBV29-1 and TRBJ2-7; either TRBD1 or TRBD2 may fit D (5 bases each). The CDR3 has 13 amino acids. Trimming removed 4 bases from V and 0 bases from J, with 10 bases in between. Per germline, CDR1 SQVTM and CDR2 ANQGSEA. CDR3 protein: CSVVLGDSYEQYF. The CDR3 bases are TGCAGCGTTGTACTAGGGGACTCCTACGAGCAGTACTTC.

CDR3 DNA sequence: TGTGCCAGCAGCTTAGACCACCTTCCGGGTAGCTCCTACAATGAGCAGTTCTTC. Its translation is CASSLDHLPGSSYNEQFF. This rearrangement joins TRBV11-2 to TRBJ2-1; D gene ambiguous. Germline V gives CDR1 SGHAT, CDR2 FQNNGV. There are 18 residues in the CDR3. With 0 bases removed from V and 0 bases from J, the gap between germline ends came to 15 bases.

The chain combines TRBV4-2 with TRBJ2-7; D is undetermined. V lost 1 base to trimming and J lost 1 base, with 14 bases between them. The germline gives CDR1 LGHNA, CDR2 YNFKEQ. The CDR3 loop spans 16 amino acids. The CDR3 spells CASSQVLAAESYEQYF. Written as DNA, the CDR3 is TGTGCCAGCAGCCAAGTGTTAGCTGCTGAATCCTACGAGCAGTACTTC.

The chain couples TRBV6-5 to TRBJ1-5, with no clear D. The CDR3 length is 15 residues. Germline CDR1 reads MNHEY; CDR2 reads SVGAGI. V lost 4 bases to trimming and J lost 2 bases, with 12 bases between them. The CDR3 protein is CASSSRSQGNQPQHF. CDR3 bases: TGTGCCAGCAGTTCGAGAAGTCAGGGCAATCAGCCCCAGCATTTT.

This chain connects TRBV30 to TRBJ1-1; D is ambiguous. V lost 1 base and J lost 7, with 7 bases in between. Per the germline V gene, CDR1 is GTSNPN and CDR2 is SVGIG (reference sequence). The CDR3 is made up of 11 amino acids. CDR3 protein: CAWSDNLEAFF. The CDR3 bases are TGTGCCTGGAGTGATAATCTTGAAGCTTTCTTT.

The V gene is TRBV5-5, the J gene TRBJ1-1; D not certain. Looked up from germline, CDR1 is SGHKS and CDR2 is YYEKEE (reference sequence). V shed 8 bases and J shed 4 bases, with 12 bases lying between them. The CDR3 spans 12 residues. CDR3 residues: CASQTDGTEAFF. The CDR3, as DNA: TGTGCCAGTCAAACAGATGGCACTGAAGCTTTCTTT. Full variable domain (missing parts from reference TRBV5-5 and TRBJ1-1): DAGVTQSPTHLIKTRGQQVTLRCSPISGHKSVSWYQQVLGQGPQFIFQYYEKEERGRGNFPDRFSARQFPNYSSELNVNALLLGDSALYLCASQTDGTEAFFGQGTRLTVV.

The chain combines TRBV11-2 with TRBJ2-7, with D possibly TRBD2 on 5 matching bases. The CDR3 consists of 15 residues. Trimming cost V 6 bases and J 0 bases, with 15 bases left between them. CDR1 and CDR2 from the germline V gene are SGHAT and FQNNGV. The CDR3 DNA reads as TGTGCCAGCAGTCGACTTAGAGGGAGCTCCTACGAGCAGTACTTC. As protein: CASSRLRGSSYEQYF.

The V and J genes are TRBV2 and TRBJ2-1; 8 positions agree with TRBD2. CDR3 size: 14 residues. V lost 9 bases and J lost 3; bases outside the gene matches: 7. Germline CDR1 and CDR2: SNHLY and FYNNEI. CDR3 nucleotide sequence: TGTGCCAGGTCGTTGCGGGGGGACTACAATGAGCAGTTCTTC. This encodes CARSLRGDYNEQFF.

CDR3: CASSQNTGQIYEQYF. CDR3 nucleotide sequence: TGTGCCAGCAGCCAGAACACGGGACAGATCTACGAGCAGTACTTC. The chain joins TRBV14 to TRBJ2-7; 7 nucleotides line up with TRBD1. Looked up from germline, CDR1 is SGHDN and CDR2 is FVKESK. There are 15 residues in the CDR3. With V trimmed by 3 bases and J by 3 bases, 8 bases remained unmatched.

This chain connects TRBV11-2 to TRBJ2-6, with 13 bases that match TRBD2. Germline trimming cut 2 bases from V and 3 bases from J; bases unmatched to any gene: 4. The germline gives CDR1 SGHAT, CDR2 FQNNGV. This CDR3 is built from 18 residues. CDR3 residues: CASSLRLAGGGGANVLTF. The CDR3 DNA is TGTGCCAGCAGCTTACGACTAGCGGGAGGTGGTGGGGCCAACGTCCTGACTTTC.

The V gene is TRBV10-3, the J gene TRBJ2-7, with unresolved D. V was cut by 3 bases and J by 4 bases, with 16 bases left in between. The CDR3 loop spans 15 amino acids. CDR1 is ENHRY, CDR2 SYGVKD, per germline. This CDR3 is CAISDVGITSYEQYF. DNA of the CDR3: TGTGCCATCAGTGATGTAGGGATAACCTCATACGAGCAGTACTTC.

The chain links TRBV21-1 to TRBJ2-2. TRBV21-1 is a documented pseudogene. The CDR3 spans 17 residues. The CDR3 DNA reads TGTGCCAGCAGCCCCGGGACCCCGCCTATACAAACCGGGGAGCTGTTTTTT. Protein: CASSPGTPPIQTGELFF.

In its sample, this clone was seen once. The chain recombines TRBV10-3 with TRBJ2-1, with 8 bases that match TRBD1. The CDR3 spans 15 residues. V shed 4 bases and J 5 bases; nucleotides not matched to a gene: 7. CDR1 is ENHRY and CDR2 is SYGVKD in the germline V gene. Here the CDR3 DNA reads TGTGCCATCAGTGGACCTCAGGGGGCGAACAATGAGCAGTTCTTC. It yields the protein CAISGPQGANNEQFF.